Below, one TCR beta chain is given with its context. Original methodology: Nucleated cell counts were estimated from reference gene primer amplification. Only in-frame clones appear in the TCRdb table, and some are missing; sequencing was by immunoSEQ multiplex PCR. V and J calls and clone size come straight from that table; D and trimming were deduced from the DNA. Of 70,000 to 85,000 clones in the sample, about 90% were seen once. Looked up from germline, CDR1 is SGHDT and CDR2 is YYEEEE. Trimming took off 0 bases at V and 8 bases at J, with 14 bases between the two ends. The CDR3 has 15 residues. This specimen comes from a study of blood T cell repertoires in COVID-19.

The gene calls are TRBV5-6 and TRBJ1-4; D not resolved. The source material was peripheral blood. The source of this sequence is a woman in her 50s with active or convalescent COVID-19. The CDR3: CASSLVAGIGEKLFF. CDR3 nucleotide sequence: TGTGCCAGCAGCTTGGTTGCGGGTATTGGCGAAAAACTGTTTTTT. The variable domain in full, completed from reference TRBV5-6 and TRBJ1-4, reads DAGVTQSPTHLIKTRGQQVTLRCSPKSGHDTVSWYQQALGQGPQFIFQYYEEEERQRGNFPDRFSGHQFPNYSSELNVNALLLGDSALYLCASSLVAGIGEKLFFGSGTQLSVL.